This is a list of T cell receptor beta chains from one sample in a study of shared clonotypes between healthy human individuals. Method: immunoSEQ multiplex PCR; TCRdb's copy keeps in-frame clones and lacks some. The sample records hundreds of thousands of clones, about 95% being singletons. The sequencing input was naive CD8+ T cells sorted from blood. The receptor set was obtained from a woman aged 25 to 39 in good health. Each CDR3 is given with its conserved first and last residue. D genes are given only for firm matches. Clone size is not always given. Where it is, it says once, few, many or a class for expanded clones.

TRBJ2-7,NA,TRBV28,NA,TGTGCCAGCAGTCCCTCCAGGGAGTCCTACGAGCAGTACTTC,CASSPSRESYEQYF
TRBJ1-1,NA,TRBV28,NA,TGTGCCAGCAGTTTTTCCCTGAACACTGAAGCTTTCTTT,CASSFSLNTEAFF
TRBJ2-7,TRBD2,TRBV13,NA,TGTGCCAGCAGCACTAGCGGGAGGGCGGGCGAGCAGTACTTC,CASSTSGRAGEQYF
TRBJ2-6,NA,TRBV11-2,once,TGTGCCAGCAGCTTAGCTCCTGGGGGAGGAGGAGGGGCCAACGTCCTGACTTTC,CASSLAPGGGGGANVLTF
TRBJ2-5,NA,TRBV5-1,NA,TGCGCCAGCAGCTCCGAAAAGACCCAGTACTTC,CASSSEKTQYF
TRBJ2-3,NA,TRBV15,NA,TGTGCCACCAGCATTGGTACAAGCACAGATACGCAGTATTTT,CATSIGTSTDTQYF
TRBJ2-7,TRBD2,TRBV28,NA,TGTGCCAGCAGGCAACTCGGACTAGCGGGGTTAGAGCAGTACTTC,CASRQLGLAGLEQYF
TRBJ2-7,TRBD2,TRBV7-9,NA,TGTGCCAGCAGCTTAGGGACTAGCCACGAGCAGTACTTC,CASSLGTSHEQYF
TRBJ2-7,TRBD1,TRBV10-3,NA,TGTGCCGGCGGGACAGGGGGCTACGAGCAGTACTTC,CAGGTGGYEQYF
TRBJ2-7,NA,TRBV19,NA,TGTGCCAGTAGTATTAGCGCGGAAAACTACGAGCAGTACTTC,CASSISAENYEQYF
TRBJ1-2,TRBD1,TRBV27,NA,TGTGCCAGCACCACCGCCGGGGGCCTGGTGACAGGGGCTCGCTATGGCTACACCTTC,CASTTAGGLVTGARYGYTF
TRBJ1-5,NA,TRBV27,NA,TGTGCCAGCAGTTTATACATGGGTCAGCCCCAGCATTTT,CASSLYMGQPQHF
TRBJ1-3,NA,TRBV27,NA,TGTGCCAGCAGTCTACATGGGGGGGACTCTGGAAACACCATATATTTT,CASSLHGGDSGNTIYF
TRBJ2-5,TRBD2,TRBV2,NA,TGTGCCAGCACGGAGCAGCGGGGGGAGTACTTC,CASTEQRGEYF
TRBJ2-7,NA,TRBV19,NA,TGTGCCAGTAGTTGGCCGGGAAGGTCCTACGAGCAGTACTTC,CASSWPGRSYEQYF
TRBJ1-1,NA,TRBV5-4,NA,TGTGCCAGCAGCTTGGGCAAGAACACTGAAGCTTTCTTT,CASSLGKNTEAFF
TRBJ2-3,NA,TRBV6-5,NA,TGTGCCAGCAGCCCAGCCGGGAGTATCACAGATACGCAGTATTTT,CASSPAGSITDTQYF
TRBJ2-7,NA,TRBV4-2,NA,TGTGCCAGCAGTCACAAACACGGCGAGCAGTACTTC,CASSHKHGEQYF
TRBJ2-3,TRBD2,TRBV7-8,NA,TGTGCCAGCAGCTTAGTACTAGCGGGAGATACGCAGTATTTT,CASSLVLAGDTQYF
TRBJ1-1,TRBD1,TRBV5-1,NA,TGCGCCAGCAGCGAAACGACAGGGGTCGTGTCTTTCTTT,CASSETTGVVSFF
TRBJ2-5,TRBD2,TRBV4-1,NA,TGCGCCAGCAGCCAAGACGGTCGCTATAGCGGGAGGGGAGAGACCCAGTACTTC,CASSQDGRYSGRGETQYF
TRBJ2-1,TRBD1,TRBV7-9,NA,TGTGCCAGCAGCGACTTCCGGACAGGGGGGAATTACAATGAGCAGTTCTTC,CASSDFRTGGNYNEQFF
TRBJ1-6,NA,TRBV27,NA,TGTGCCAGCAGTTTATCAGGGTTTAATAATTCACCCCTCCACTTT,CASSLSGFNNSPLHF
TRBJ2-7,NA,TRBV4-2,NA,TGTGCCAGCAGCCATACGTTCCGGGACCCAACCGGCGAGCAGTACTTC,CASSHTFRDPTGEQYF
TRBJ2-2,NA,TRBV14,NA,TGTGCCAGCAGCCCACTAGGACAGAAGAACACCGGGGAGCTGTTTTTT,CASSPLGQKNTGELFF
TRBJ2-2,NA,TRBV10-1,NA,TGCGCCAGCAGTTACGGACAGACCGGGGAGCTGTTTTTT,CASSYGQTGELFF
TRBJ1-4,TRBD1,TRBV2,NA,TGTGCCAGCAGCGGTGGGACAGGGGAAAATGAAAAACTGTTTTTT,CASSGGTGENEKLFF
TRBJ2-7,NA,TRBV2,NA,TGTGCCATCCGGGATCCATCCTACGAGCAGTACTTC,CAIRDPSYEQYF
TRBJ2-7,TRBD1,TRBV28,NA,TGTGCCAGCAGTCCACGACAGGGGGCCTCCTACGAGCAGTACTTC,CASSPRQGASYEQYF
TRBJ1-2,NA,TRBV19,NA,TGTGCCAGTAGTATTGGGGGGATTGGCTACACCTTC,CASSIGGIGYTF
TRBJ2-7,NA,TRBV18,NA,TGTGCCAGCTCACAGGGTTACGAGCAGTACTTC,CASSQGYEQYF